This entry lists 22 T cell receptor beta chains sequenced from one sample in a study of shared clonotypes between healthy human individuals. TCRdb's copy holds only in-frame clones and misses some; the assay was immunoSEQ multiplex PCR. The sample includes about 490,000 clones, 70% to 80% seen only once; the top ten take 10% to 15%. The sequencing sample was made of PBMCs. The receptors stem from a woman between 35 and 50 years old in good health. Some clones in this sample may be carry-over from other donors' samples.

V gene TRBV7-9 combines with J gene TRBJ1-1, with D possibly TRBD1 on 5 matching bases. V lost 8 bases and J lost 8, with 15 bases in between. The CDR3 is 12 amino acids. The germline CDR1 and CDR2 sequences are SEHNR and FQNEAQ (reference sequence). The CDR3 protein is CASQPWGTEAFF. The DNA of the CDR3 is TGTGCCAGCCAGCCCTGGGGGACGGAAGCTTTCTTT.

The chain uses TRBV25-1 and TRBJ1-4, with TRBD1 matching 8 bases. Per germline, CDR1 MGHDK and CDR2 SYGVNS. The CDR3 is 17 residues long. Trimming removed 0 bases from V and 8 bases from J; junction bases left unmatched: 11. CDR3 in amino acids: CASSEYKGQAAGEKLFF. CDR3 coding DNA: TGTGCCAGCAGTGAATATAAGGGACAGGCGGCTGGGGAAAAACTGTTTTTT.

The chain joins TRBV2 to TRBJ2-3, with TRBD2 matching over 9 bases. Germline-derived CDR1 and CDR2 are SNHLY and FYNNEI. V trimming: 6 bases; J trimming: 4 bases; junction bases outside the gene matches: 2. The CDR3 consists of 13 residues. As DNA, the CDR3 is TGTGCCAGCAGAGTAGCGGGAGCAGATACGCAGTATTTT. This codes for CASRVAGADTQYF.

The chain is built from TRBV28 and TRBJ1-2; the match to TRBD1 covers 7 bases. J lost 5 bases, V lost 5 bases, and 5 bases had no gene match. The CDR3 consists of 13 residues. CDR1 is MDHEN, CDR2 SYDVKM, per germline. The CDR3 reads CASSQGVGYGYTF. The CDR3 bases are TGTGCCAGCAGTCAGGGGGTTGGGTATGGCTACACCTTC.

In its sample, this clone was seen a few times. V is TRBV7-8 and J is TRBJ2-4; tentatively, D is TRBD1 (5 bases). The V gene lost 7 bases and the J gene lost 0 bases, with 10 bases spanning the gap. The V gene's germline CDR1 is SGHVS and CDR2 FQNEAQ. The CDR3 is 14 residues long. The CDR3 loop reads CASTDSLAKNIQYF. The CDR3 coding sequence is TGTGCCAGCACCGACAGTTTAGCCAAAAACATTCAGTACTTC.

This clone was counted a single time. V gene TRBV5-1 combines with J gene TRBJ2-7, with D perhaps matching TRBD2 (5 bases). Germline V gives CDR1 SGHRS, CDR2 YFSETQ. The V gene lost 2 bases and the J gene lost 6 bases, with 12 bases spanning the gap. The CDR3 is made up of 13 amino acids. CDR3 protein: CASSFGSGGEQYF. The CDR3 DNA sequence: TGCGCCAGCAGCTTCGGGTCCGGAGGCGAGCAGTACTTC.

The gene calls are TRBV30 and TRBJ2-7; a possible D gene is TRBD2 (5 bases). Germline V gives CDR1 GTSNPN, CDR2 SVGIG (reference sequence). Trimming cost V 4 bases and J 2 bases, with 12 bases left between them. This CDR3 has 13 amino acids. The CDR3 loop reads CAWTGGIPYEQYF. In DNA, the CDR3 is TGTGCCTGGACCGGAGGAATCCCCTACGAGCAGTACTTC.

The chain combines TRBV7-3 with TRBJ2-3; D uncertain. This CDR3 has 12 amino acids. V was shortened by 2 bases and J by 4 bases, with 4 bases between the two germline ends. Looked up from germline, CDR1 is SGHTA and CDR2 is FQGTGA. The CDR3 sequence is CASSLFADTQYF. CDR3 nucleotides: TGTGCCAGCAGCTTATTCGCAGATACGCAGTATTTT.

This chain joins TRBV28 and TRBJ2-7; unclear D gene. The ends were cut back, 5 bases at V and 3 bases at J, with 8 bases in the middle. This CDR3 has 12 amino acids. Germline CDR1 is MDHEN and CDR2 is SYDVKM. The CDR3 DNA is TGTGCCAGCAGTCCACTATTCTACGAGCAGTACTTC. Encoded protein: CASSPLFYEQYF.

This sequence joins TRBV9 and TRBJ2-5, with D tentatively TRBD2 (7 bases). Germline assignment: CDR1 SGDLS and CDR2 YYNGEE. The length of the CDR3 is 12 residues. V lost 4 bases to trimming and J lost 11 bases, with 15 bases between them. CDR3 sequence (DNA): TGTGCCAGCAGCCTCCAAGGGGGGGAGCAGTACTTC. It yields the protein CASSLQGGEQYF.

The rearrangement links TRBV29-1 to TRBJ2-7, with TRBD1 matching over 7 bases. J lost 3 bases, V lost 5 bases, and 10 bases had no gene match. The germline V gene has CDR1 SQVTM and CDR2 ANQGSEA. The CDR3 runs to 14 residues. The DNA for the CDR3 is TGCAGCGTTCTGGACCGGACAGGCGGCTACGAGCAGTACTTC. It is translated as CSVLDRTGGYEQYF.

V and J are TRBV7-2 and TRBJ2-7; TRBD2 agrees at 7 bases. The CDR3 is 15 residues long. After removal of 5 bases from V and 6 bases from J, the junction contained 13 bases not matched to a gene. CDR1 SGHTA and CDR2 FQGNSA come from the germline V gene. The CDR3 coding sequence is TGTGCCAGCAGCCCAGGGACTAACGGGAGTTTCGAGCAGTACTTC. Protein product: CASSPGTNGSFEQYF. Combining the CDR3 with reference TRBV7-2 and TRBJ2-7 gives the whole variable domain GAGVSQSPSNKVTEKGKDVELRCDPISGHTALYWYRQSLGQGLEFLIYFQGNSAPDKSGLPSDRFSAERTGGSVSTLTIQRTQQEDSAVYLCASSPGTNGSFEQYFGPGTRLTVT.

In its sample, this clone was seen a few times. The chain recombines TRBV30 with TRBJ1-6; D ambiguous. The germline V and J ends were trimmed by 5 bases and 0 bases, with 8 bases remaining between them. Looked up from germline, CDR1 is GTSNPN and CDR2 is SVGIG (reference sequence). This CDR3 has 14 residues. The CDR3 spells CAWCPDSYNSPLHF. The CDR3 DNA reads as TGTGCCTGGTGCCCAGACTCCTATAATTCACCCCTCCACTTT.

This clone is a singleton in its sample. This sequence joins TRBV6-1 and TRBJ1-1, with 8 bases matching TRBD1. The germline V gene encodes CDR1 MNHNS and CDR2 SASEGT. The CDR3 covers 14 residues. The J segment lost 5 bases and the V segment lost 6 bases, leaving 8 bases of the junction unmatched. CDR3 region: CASRAPDRVTEAFF. Written as DNA, the CDR3 is TGTGCCAGCAGAGCCCCGGACAGGGTGACTGAAGCTTTCTTT.

This sequence joins TRBV2 and TRBJ2-7; maybe TRBD2 (6 bases). Between the trimmed V and J ends, which lost 5 bases and 3 bases, there was a span of 14 bases. The CDR3 totals 14 residues. Germline V gene sequence: CDR1 SNHLY, CDR2 FYNNEI. DNA for the CDR3: TGTGCCAGCAGTATTCGGGACTCGGGCTACGAGCAGTACTTC. Its translation is CASSIRDSGYEQYF.

V gene TRBV10-3 combines with J gene TRBJ2-5; weak D call: TRBD1 (6 bases). This CDR3 is 15 amino acids long. Germline CDR1 is ENHRY and CDR2 is SYGVKD. V was trimmed by 0 bases and J by 6 bases, leaving 14 bases between them. CDR3 sequence reads: CAISESKQGEQTQYF. CDR3 bases: TGTGCCATCAGTGAGTCGAAACAGGGAGAGCAGACCCAGTACTTC.

There are a few counts of this clone. The rearrangement uses TRBV28 and TRBJ1-2; 11 bases match TRBD1. Germline V gene data show CDR1 as MDHEN and CDR2 as SYDVKM. V shed 5 bases and J 3 bases; nucleotides not matched to a gene: 5. This CDR3 comprises 15 residues. CDR3 residues: CASSRTGGAYYGYTF. The DNA for the CDR3 is TGTGCCAGCAGTCGGACAGGGGGCGCCTACTATGGCTACACCTTC.

This clone was recorded only once. This chain links TRBV7-2 with TRBJ1-1; D uncertain. This CDR3 is built from 14 residues. V lost 1 base and J 8 bases, leaving 14 bases between the germline ends. Germline V gives CDR1 SGHTA, CDR2 FQGNSA. The DNA for the CDR3 is TGTGCCAGCAGCTTAGGGCGTCGGGTCGGAGAAGCTTTCTTT. It encodes CASSLGRRVGEAFF.

V and J are TRBV7-2 and TRBJ2-5; 7 nucleotides agree with TRBD2. The V and J ends lost 10 bases and 1 base, in that order; junction bases with no gene match: 6. Germline CDR1 SGHTA, CDR2 FQGNSA. This CDR3 spans 13 amino acids. CDR3 protein: CATQRGSQETQYF. Here the CDR3 DNA reads TGTGCCACCCAGCGGGGCAGCCAAGAGACCCAGTACTTC.

This clone was counted between two and nine times. The rearrangement uses TRBV10-3 and TRBJ1-2; 7 nucleotides align to TRBD1. J lost 2 bases, V lost 4 bases, and 4 bases had no gene match. The germline V gene encodes CDR1 ENHRY and CDR2 SYGVKD. The CDR3 length is 14 residues. CDR3 coding DNA: TGTGCCATCAGTGCCGCGACAGGGAACTATGGCTACACCTTC. Its translation is CAISAATGNYGYTF.

The CDR3 region has the DNA TGCGCCAGCAGCTTATCGCCTACTAGCGGCCAAGAGACCCAGTACTTC. It is translated as CASSLSPTSGQETQYF. The chain couples TRBV5-1 to TRBJ2-5; 8 bases are a match to TRBD2. The CDR3 has 16 amino acids. V dropped 2 bases and J dropped 1; count of bases not matched to a gene: 7. Germline-derived CDR1 and CDR2 are SGHRS and YFSETQ. Combining the CDR3 with reference TRBV5-1 and TRBJ2-5 gives the whole variable domain KAGVTQTPRYLIKTRGQQVTLSCSPISGHRSVSWYQQTPGQGLQFLFEYFSETQRNKGNFPGRFSGRQFSNSRSEMNVSTLELGDSALYLCASSLSPTSGQETQYFGPGTRLLVL.

As regards this clone: Other DNA sequences of this sample code for an identical CDR3. This chain connects TRBV11-3 to TRBJ2-5; 9 bases agree with TRBD1. This CDR3 is built from 16 residues. Germline lookup yields CDR1 SGHNT and CDR2 YENEEA. J lost 2 bases, V lost 1 base, and 5 bases had no gene match. The CDR3 nucleotides are TGTGCCAGCAGCTTAGGGGGAGGGACAGGGCAAGAGACCCAGTACTTC. Amino acids: CASSLGGGTGQETQYF.